This T cell receptor beta chain emerged from a study of blood T cells in healthy people across ages. On this clonotype: Its antigen is not known.

General study findings and limits: Long-lived and aged donors differed, with more naive CD4+ cells and higher diversity in the long-lived.

A second PCR, run for roughly 7 to 11 cycles, used a sample-barcoded 5' primer plus a J-beta primer mix. Every cDNA molecule bore a tag from a template-switch adaptor containing 12 random nucleotides. In TCRdb, the 5' RACE reads were re-called with MiXCR into one record per CDR3 protein. Counted here are approximately 800,000 distinct CDR3 sequences, roughly 50% occurring once; the ten biggest clones make up around 40%. CDR1 and CDR2 from the germline V gene are SGDLS and YYNGEE. This CDR3 has 16 amino acids. Between the trimmed V and J ends, which lost 4 bases and 4 bases, there was a span of 20 bases.

This TCR was sampled from an older man in good health. The rearrangement uses TRBV9 and TRBJ2-5, with D possibly TRBD2 on 6 matching bases. Sequenced input: blood. Here the CDR3 reads CASSKAGQSSGETQYF. In DNA, the CDR3 is TGTGCCAGCAGCAAGGCGGGGCAGTCAAGCGGAGAGACCCAGTACTTC.